This TCR beta chain emerged from a study of Tregs in tolerant kidney transplant recipients. Libraries were prepared by immunoSEQ multiplex PCR; TCRdb keeps only in-frame clonotypes and omits some of them. The sample consists of some 70,000 clones, around 84% of them appearing once. Between the trimmed V and J ends, which lost 0 bases and 7 bases, there was a span of 11 bases. Looked up from germline, CDR1 is SGHNT and CDR2 is YYREEE (reference sequence). CDR3 length: 15 amino acids. Unstimulated Tregs (CD4+CD25+CD127-) and CD4+CD25- non-Tregs were sorted from PBMCs. The V and J genes are TRBV5-4 and TRBJ1-6, with a possible D match to TRBD1 (5 bases). The TCR sequence derives from a human donor in good health. The sample consisted of CD4+ T cells from blood. This CDR3 is CASSLGQGNNSPLHF. The CDR3 nucleotides read TGTGCCAGCAGCTTGGGTCAGGGAAACAATTCACCCCTCCACTTT.